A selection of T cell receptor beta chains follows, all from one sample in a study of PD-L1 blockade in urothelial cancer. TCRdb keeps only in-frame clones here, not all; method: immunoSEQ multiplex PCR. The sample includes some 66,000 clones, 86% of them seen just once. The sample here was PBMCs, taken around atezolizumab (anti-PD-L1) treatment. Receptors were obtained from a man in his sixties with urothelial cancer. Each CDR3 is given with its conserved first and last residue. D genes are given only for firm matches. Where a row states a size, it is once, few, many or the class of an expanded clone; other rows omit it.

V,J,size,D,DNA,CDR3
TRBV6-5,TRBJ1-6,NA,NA,TGTGCCAGCAGCCCCCAGCAGGGGTATTCACCCCTCCACTTT,CASSPQQGYSPLHF
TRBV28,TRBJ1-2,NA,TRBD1,TGTGCCAGCAGTCCGTATCGGACAGGCTGGGGCTACACCTTC,CASSPYRTGWGYTF
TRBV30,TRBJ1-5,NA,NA,TGTGCCTGGAGTCCCCCTACAGGGAACAATCAGCCCCAGCATTTT,CAWSPPTGNNQPQHF
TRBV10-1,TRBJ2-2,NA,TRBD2,TGCGCCAGCAGCCCTAGCGGGGGCCTTACCACCGGGGAGCTGTTTTTT,CASSPSGGLTTGELFF
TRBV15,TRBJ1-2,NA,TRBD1,TGTGCCACCAGCGGGGACAGGGGGGGCTACACCTTC,CATSGDRGGYTF
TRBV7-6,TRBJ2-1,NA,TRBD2,TGTGCCAGCACCGACCTCCGGGGGGGTGAAAATGAGCAGTTCTTC,CASTDLRGGENEQFF
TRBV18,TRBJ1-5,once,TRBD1,TGTGCCAGCGGGGACAGCGGTCAGCCCCAGCATTTT,CASGDSGQPQHF
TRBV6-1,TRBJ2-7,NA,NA,TGTGCCAGCAGTCTTCGACGTAGCACCTACGAGCAGTACTTC,CASSLRRSTYEQYF
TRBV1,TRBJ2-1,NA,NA,TGCACCATAAATACGGGACTAGCGGGGGCCATCTACAATGAGCAGTTCTTC,CTINTGLAGAIYNEQFF
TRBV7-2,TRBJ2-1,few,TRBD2,TGTGCCAGCAGCATAACTAGCGGGGGGAACAATGAGCAGTTCTTC,CASSITSGGNNEQFF
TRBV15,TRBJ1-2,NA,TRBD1,TGTGCCACCAGCACTCGGGGGACAGGGGGCCTCTATGGCTACACCTTC,CATSTRGTGGLYGYTF
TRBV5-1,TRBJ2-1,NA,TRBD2,TGCGCCAGCAGCTTGAGGGAGGGAGCCCCCAATGAGCAGTTCTTC,CASSLREGAPNEQFF
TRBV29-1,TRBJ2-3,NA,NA,TGCAGCGTTGATCGCGGGGGCACAGATACGCAGTATTTT,CSVDRGGTDTQYF
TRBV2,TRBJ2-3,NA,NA,TGTGCCAGCACGAGGAGTCGGGTTAGCACAGATACGCAGTATTTT,CASTRSRVSTDTQYF
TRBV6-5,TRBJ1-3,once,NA,TGTGCCAGCAGAGTTACTTCAAGTGGAAACACCATATATTTT,CASRVTSSGNTIYF
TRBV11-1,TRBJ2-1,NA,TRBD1,TGTGCCAGCAGCTCGACCGGGACAGGGGTTTTGGATGAGCAGTTCTTC,CASSSTGTGVLDEQFF
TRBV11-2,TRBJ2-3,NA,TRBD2,TGTGCCAGCAGCTTAGGCCAACTAGCGGGGGGGAAAGATACGCAGTATTTT,CASSLGQLAGGKDTQYF
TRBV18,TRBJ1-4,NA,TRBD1,TGTGCCAGCTCACCTCTTGGACAGGGTGAAAAACTGTTTTTT,CASSPLGQGEKLFF
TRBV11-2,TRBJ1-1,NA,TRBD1,TGTGCCAGCAGCTTAGATATCGGACAGGGCAAGACTGAAGCTTTCTTT,CASSLDIGQGKTEAFF
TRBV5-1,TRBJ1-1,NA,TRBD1,TGCGCCAGCAGCTTGGAGCCGGGACAGGACACTGAAGCTTTCTTT,CASSLEPGQDTEAFF